Listed here are 21 T cell receptor beta chains from one sample, sequenced in a study of cytomegalovirus exposure and HLA in healthy donors. In the PCR, 60 Vbeta and 13 Jbeta primers were used. Generated by immunoSEQ multiplex PCR, the TCRdb table keeps only in-frame clones and is missing some. In the table there are 35,000 to 45,000 clones, around 82% of which are singletons. The source material was PBMCs. These receptors originate from a woman younger than 30 in good health and CMV-seropositive.

The chain recombines TRBV25-1 with TRBJ2-3; D is perhaps TRBD2 (6 bases). CDR1 is MGHDK, CDR2 SYGVNS, per germline. CDR3 length: 12 amino acids. Trimming took 5 bases from V and 4 from J, leaving 7 bases between them. The CDR3 region has the DNA TGTGCCAGCAGTTGGGGGGCAGATACGCAGTATTTT. Its protein product is CASSWGADTQYF.

About this clone itself: At one end, the junction sequence differs from germline, possibly due to a read error. In nucleotides, the CDR3 is TGTTCCAGCAGCTTAGTGCTTGGGACAGGTACTTTCGGGCAGTACTTC. Its protein is CSSSLVLGTGTFGQYF. The chain joins TRBV7-9 to TRBJ2-7; 8 bases match TRBD1. Germline V gene lookup returns CDR1 SEHNR and CDR2 FQNEAQ (reference sequence). There are 16 residues in the CDR3.

The V gene is TRBV11-2, the J gene TRBJ2-5, with 10 bases lining up with TRBD1. This CDR3 has 16 residues. The germline V gene has CDR1 SGHAT and CDR2 FQNNGV. With 5 bases clipped from V and 7 bases from J, the junction kept 13 bases outside the gene matches. In nucleotides, the CDR3 is TGTGCCAGCAGCCTAGGGACAGGGGCTCTCGTCGGGACCCAGTACTTC. As protein: CASSLGTGALVGTQYF.

This chain links TRBV5-1 with TRBJ2-7; 13 bases map to TRBD2. Per the germline V gene, CDR1 is SGHRS and CDR2 is YFSETQ. The V segment lost 0 bases and the J segment 4 bases; nucleotides outside the gene matches: 1. This CDR3 spans 15 amino acids. Here the CDR3 DNA reads TGCGCCAGCAGCTTGGCACTAGCGGGAGGGTACGAGCAGTACTTC. Translating gives CASSLALAGGYEQYF. The variable domain in full, with the rest retrieved from reference TRBV5-1 and TRBJ2-7, is KAGVTQTPRYLIKTRGQQVTLSCSPISGHRSVSWYQQTPGQGLQFLFEYFSETQRNKGNFPGRFSGRQFSNSRSEMNVSTLELGDSALYLCASSLALAGGYEQYFGPGTRLTVT.

In its sample, this clone was seen once. The CDR3: CASSPGTGVHEQYF. For the CDR3, the DNA is TGTGCCAGCAGCCCCGGGACAGGGGTCCACGAGCAGTACTTC. The J gene is TRBJ2-7, the V gene TRBV13, with 10 bases aligning to TRBD1. The CDR3 runs 14 residues. CDR1 is PRHDT and CDR2 is FYEKMQ in the germline V gene (reference sequence). The trim removed 5 bases at V and 5 bases at J, leaving 6 bases unmatched.

The genes are TRBV20-1 and TRBJ2-1; possible D gene TRBD2, 5 bases. Germline CDR1 DFQATT, CDR2 SNEGSKA (reference sequence). This CDR3 comprises 10 residues. Trimming stripped 5 bases from V and 7 bases from J, with 6 bases between. The chain's CDR3 is CSAWRNEQFF. CDR3 nucleotides: TGCAGTGCTTGGAGGAATGAGCAGTTCTTC.

In this sample, this clone turned up once. V gene TRBV7-2 combines with J gene TRBJ1-6, with 8 nucleotides matching TRBD1. The CDR3 spans 14 residues. Germline V gene lookup returns CDR1 SGHTA and CDR2 FQGNSA. Germline trimming cut 3 bases from V and 6 bases from J; bases unmatched to any gene: 1. CDR3 coding DNA: TGTGCCAGCAGCTTTGGACAGGGTAATTCACCCCTCCACTTT. This sequence encodes CASSFGQGNSPLHF.

The rearrangement uses TRBV7-8 and TRBJ2-6, with 7 bases matching TRBD1. Per the germline V gene, CDR1 is SGHVS and CDR2 is FQNEAQ. This CDR3 has 17 amino acids. V dropped 1 base and J dropped 4; count of bases not matched to a gene: 7. The CDR3 loop is CASSLGGGRGGANVLTF. As DNA, the CDR3 is TGTGCCAGCAGCTTAGGCGGTGGCAGGGGGGGGGCCAACGTCCTGACTTTC.

With respect to this clone: The junction differs from germline at one of its ends, possibly a read error. The chain carries TRBV7-7 and TRBJ2-5, with 8 nucleotides matching TRBD2. The CDR3 has 15 residues. Germline lookup yields CDR1 SSHAT and CDR2 FNYEAQ (reference sequence). Here the CDR3 reads CASSLGGTRVETQYF. DNA of the CDR3: TGTGCTAGCAGCTTAGGGGGGACTAGGGTTGAGACCCAGTACTTC.

The chain carries TRBV19 and TRBJ2-4; TRBD2 might be the D (7 bases). CDR1 is LNHDA and CDR2 is SQIVND in the germline V gene (reference sequence). The V and J ends lost 1 base and 8 bases respectively, with 12 bases between them. The CDR3 sequence is 14 residues long. The CDR3 DNA reads TGTGCCAGTAGTATAGGGGGGGGGCGGGACATTCAGTACTTC. This sequence encodes CASSIGGGRDIQYF.

This clone appeared a few times. This chain joins TRBV25-1 and TRBJ2-1, with 9 nucleotides matching TRBD2. V was pared by 4 bases and J by 5 bases, with 6 bases of the junction left unmatched. The germline V gene has CDR1 MGHDK and CDR2 SYGVNS. This CDR3 has 15 amino acids. This chain's CDR3 is CASSASSGGNNEQFF. The CDR3 DNA reads TGTGCCAGCAGTGCGTCGAGCGGGGGGAACAATGAGCAGTTCTTC.

The chain is built from TRBV30 and TRBJ1-5; D is perhaps TRBD1 (6 bases). Germline CDR1 GTSNPN, CDR2 SVGIG (reference sequence). The V and J ends lost 1 base and 0 bases respectively, with 10 bases between them. The CDR3 runs 15 residues. The CDR3 reads CAWSGGQLSNQPQHF. In DNA form, the CDR3 reads TGTGCCTGGAGTGGAGGACAGCTTAGCAATCAGCCCCAGCATTTT.

The chain has TRBV21-1 and TRBJ2-5; whether TRBD2, the table's D call, matches the DNA was not checked. TRBV21-1 is listed as a pseudogene. The CDR3 consists of 15 residues. In nucleotides, the CDR3 is TGTGCCAGCAGCAAAGAGGCTAGCGGGGAAGAGACCCAGTACTTC. The encoded protein is CASSKEASGEETQYF.

J is TRBJ1-2 and V is TRBV19; D might be TRBD1 (6 bases). Trimming stripped 8 bases from V and 4 bases from J, with 17 bases between. Germline CDR1 LNHDA, CDR2 SQIVND (reference sequence). This CDR3 comprises 14 residues. The CDR3 sequence: CASLRRGARYGYTF. The CDR3 nucleotides read TGTGCCAGTCTAAGGCGGGGGGCCCGCTATGGCTACACCTTC.

J is TRBJ1-3 and V is TRBV7-9; TRBD1 agrees at 10 bases. The ends lost 3 bases at V and 2 bases at J; junction bases unmatched: 10. The CDR3 has 18 amino acids. Looked up from germline, CDR1 is SEHNR and CDR2 is FQNEAQ (reference sequence). This CDR3 is CASSLQSGTGETGNTIYF. The CDR3 region has the DNA TGTGCCAGCAGCTTGCAATCCGGGACAGGGGAGACTGGAAACACCATATATTTT.

This clone was seen just once. The CDR3 here is CASSVGTGSNTEAFF. In DNA form, the CDR3 reads TGTGCCAGCAGCGTAGGGACTGGATCTAACACTGAAGCTTTCTTT. This chain uses TRBV9 with TRBJ1-1; D gene ambiguous. The CDR3 contains 15 residues. The V gene's germline CDR1 is SGDLS and CDR2 YYNGEE. V was pared by 0 bases and J by 2 bases, with 11 bases between.

This clone has a handful of counts. This chain links TRBV6-1 with TRBJ2-2; D perhaps matches TRBD2 (5 bases). V gave up 6 bases and J gave up 2 bases, with 10 bases separating them. This CDR3 comprises 14 residues. Germline lookup yields CDR1 MNHNS and CDR2 SASEGT. CDR3 sequence: CASRKRGNTGELFF. For the CDR3, the DNA is TGTGCCAGCAGAAAACGGGGAAACACCGGGGAGCTGTTTTTT.

The rearrangement joins TRBV15 to TRBJ2-3; D possibly corresponds to TRBD1 (7 bases). Between the trimmed V and J ends, which lost 0 bases and 4 bases, there was a span of 11 bases. The CDR3 has 15 amino acids. The V gene's germline CDR1 is LNHNV and CDR2 YYDKDF (reference sequence). The CDR3 protein is CATSRDQGGSDTQYF. The CDR3 DNA reads as TGTGCCACCAGCAGAGATCAGGGGGGATCAGATACGCAGTATTTT.

The rearrangement uses TRBV7-8 and TRBJ1-1; possibly TRBD1 for D (5 bases). With 0 bases removed from V and 2 bases from J, the gap between germline ends came to 16 bases. The CDR3 totals 17 residues. Per the germline V gene, CDR1 is SGHVS and CDR2 is FQNEAQ. The CDR3 nucleotides read TGTGCCAGCAGCTTAGCGAGGTGGGCAGGGATAAACACTGAAGCTTTCTTT. Its protein is CASSLARWAGINTEAFF.

The chain combines TRBV28 with TRBJ2-7; 10 positions match TRBD2. Germline loops: CDR1 MDHEN, CDR2 SYDVKM. The CDR3 totals 17 residues. Trimming removed 7 bases from V and 4 bases from J; junction bases left unmatched: 16. In DNA form, the CDR3 reads TGTGCCAGCACTTCTTCCGGAGCGGGAGGGCTCCCGTACGAGCAGTACTTC. It translates to CASTSSGAGGLPYEQYF.

The CDR3 loop reads CASSVSPPQSGGVGTQYF. Written as DNA, the CDR3 is TGTGCCAGCAGTGTTTCCCCCCCTCAGAGCGGAGGGGTGGGGACCCAGTACTTC. The V and J genes are TRBV6-1 and TRBJ2-5; maybe TRBD2 (6 bases). The V gene's germline CDR1 is MNHNS and CDR2 SASEGT. V gave up 4 bases and J gave up 7 bases, with 28 bases separating them. CDR3 length equals 18 residues.